Sequencing of this T cell receptor (beta chain) was carried out in a study of T-cell memory formation after mild COVID-19. This CDR3 contains 12 residues. Trimming removed 5 bases at V and 4 bases at J, with 9 bases between. Germline loops: CDR1 LNHNV, CDR2 YYDKDF (reference sequence). The TCR alpha and TCR beta cDNA libraries, bearing sample barcodes and UMIs, were generated by 5'RACE using constant-segment primers. TCRdb ran MiXCR on the 5' RACE reads and lists one entry per CDR3 protein. The repertoire includes about 290,000 distinct CDR3 sequences, about 15% of them detected once, and about a fifth sits in the top ten.

This chain links TRBV15 with TRBJ2-7, with D possibly being TRBD1 (6 bases). Sequenced: PBMCs or a T cell subset sorted from them (not recorded which). The TCR sequence derives from a man aged 18 to 30 who had mild COVID-19 (a few samples of this study predate the infection). Cell type and time point are not known. The CDR3 sequence is CATSVDRYEQYF. CDR3 in DNA: TGTGCCACCAGCGTCGACAGGTACGAGCAGTACTTC.